This TCR beta chain stems from a study of blood T cell repertoires in COVID-19. Study-wide context: The origin of the acute and convalescent COVID-19 samples was the United States, Italy and Spain.

Per the original methods: Nucleated cell counts were estimated from reference gene primer amplification. The assay was immunoSEQ multiplex PCR, and TCRdb's table has in-frame clones only and misses some. That table furnishes V, J and clone size, whereas the DNA furnished D and trimming. The table has approximately 200,000 clones, 80% to 90% seen once. The study drew participants aged about 18 to 90 years from 24 US areas. Participant-given clinical history determined each cohort assignment. V gave up 4 bases and J gave up 7 bases; unmatched junction bases: 4. CDR1 and CDR2 (germline): SGDLS, YYNGEE. The CDR3 consists of 14 residues.

The sequenced material came from PBMCs or T cells enriched from blood (not recorded which). V gene TRBV9 combines with J gene TRBJ1-6; TRBD1 matches at 8 bases. This TCR was sampled from a woman under 30 in a cohort exposed to, infected with or recovered from COVID-19 (not recorded which). DNA for the CDR3: TGTGCCAGCAGCAAACAGGGGGGGAATTCACCCCTCCACTTT. It encodes CASSKQGGNSPLHF.